The rows below give T cell receptor beta chains drawn from one sample of a study of OX40 agonist ivuxolimab in advanced cancers. The data were produced by immunoSEQ multiplex PCR, yet TCRdb's version contains in-frame clones alone and is incomplete. The sample has some 80,000 clones; around 91% are singletons. This sample comprised CD4+ or CD8+ T cells sorted from blood, obtained in a trial of the OX40 agonist ivuxolimab. These receptors were taken from an adult with an advanced solid tumor such as melanoma, head and neck, liver or kidney cancer. Both conserved end residues are part of each CDR3. The D gene is left open where the match is weak. For some rows the clone size is stated as once, few or many, or as a class when expanded; others skip it.

CDR3 DNA | CDR3 protein | clone size | J gene | V gene | D gene
TGTGCCTGGACCGGGACCTCTGGGGCCAACGTCCTGACTTTC | CAWTGTSGANVLTF | - | TRBJ2-6 | TRBV30 | -
TGTGCCAGCAGCCGGGGACAGGTTAACACCGGGGAGCTGTTTTTT | CASSRGQVNTGELFF | few | TRBJ2-2 | TRBV11-2 | TRBD1
TGTGCCAGCAGTTACGAACAGTCAGCAGGTGGCTACACCTTC | CASSYEQSAGGYTF | - | TRBJ1-2 | TRBV6-6 | -
TGTGCCAGCAGCTTGGACGGGAAGGGCGCCGGGGAGCTGTTTTTT | CASSLDGKGAGELFF | few | TRBJ2-2 | TRBV5-5 | -
TGCGCCAGCAGCGGCTCGGTTGGAAGTTCCTACAATGAGCAGTTCTTC | CASSGSVGSSYNEQFF | - | TRBJ2-1 | TRBV5-1 | -
TGTGCCAGCAGCCTCCCGGCGGGAGGGTACAATGAGCAGTTCTTC | CASSLPAGGYNEQFF | - | TRBJ2-1 | TRBV7-9 | TRBD2
TGTGCCAGCAGTCCCAGCCCAAAGTGGGAGTTCTTC | CASSPSPKWEFF | - | TRBJ2-1 | TRBV27 | -
TGTGCCAGCAGGTACTCTGGGGCCAACGTCCTGACTTTC | CASRYSGANVLTF | - | TRBJ2-6 | TRBV6-5 | -
TGTGCCAGCAGCCCTCAAGGGGACGGTACGCAGTATTTT | CASSPQGDGTQYF | - | TRBJ2-3 | TRBV11-3 | -
TGCGCCAGCAGCCAAGTAGGCAGGGCCACTGGAAACACCATATATTTT | CASSQVGRATGNTIYF | - | TRBJ1-3 | TRBV4-3 | -
TGTGCCAGCAGCCCCCCGGGCGGCGAGCAGTACTTC | CASSPPGGEQYF | - | TRBJ2-7 | TRBV7-9 | -
TGTGCCAGCAGTGAAGAGGGGGACCGCTACGAGCAGTACTTC | CASSEEGDRYEQYF | - | TRBJ2-7 | TRBV6-1 | -
TGTGCCTGGAGTACCGGACAGGGAGCGAACACTGAAGCTTTCTTT | CAWSTGQGANTEAFF | few | TRBJ1-1 | TRBV30 | TRBD1
TGTGCCAGCAGCGCTCAGAGTCCAGGGTTGAACACTGAAGCTTTCTTT | CASSAQSPGLNTEAFF | - | TRBJ1-1 | TRBV9 | -
TGCGCCAGCAGTACAGGGTCGGGCTCAGATACGCAGTATTTT | CASSTGSGSDTQYF | - | TRBJ2-3 | TRBV10-1 | -
TGTGCCAGCAGCTTAGATGGGCGGGAGGCGGGCCACGAGCAGTACTTC | CASSLDGREAGHEQYF | once | TRBJ2-7 | TRBV11-3 | TRBD2
TGTGCCAGCAGCTTCACTAGCTCCAGTGAGCAGTTCTTC | CASSFTSSSEQFF | - | TRBJ2-1 | TRBV7-9 | -